What follows describes a single T cell receptor beta chain. What it binds is not known. The data derive from a study of Ad26.COV2.S vaccination and SARS-CoV-2 variants. General observations from the study: Substantial breadth was reportedly displayed by spike-specific CD8+ and CD4+ T cell responses after vaccination. Total T cell responses may have been underestimated by the TCR breadth and depth analyses. Vaccine and placebo recipients had similar non-spike TCR breadth.

TCRdb's copy holds only in-frame clones and misses some; the assay was immunoSEQ multiplex PCR. Altogether 350,000 to 450,000 clones are present, 92% being singletons, with the ten largest covering 3% to 5%. The receptor was isolated from a human donor who had recovered from COVID-19. Sequenced here: peripheral blood, sampled after recovery from COVID-19.

The CDR3 sequence is CASNRGTDPRNEKLFF. CDR3 coding DNA: TGTGCCAGTAACCGGGGGACGGACCCACGTAATGAAAAACTGTTTTTT. The chain recombines TRBV19 with TRBJ1-4; possibly TRBD1 for D (5 bases). CDR3 length: 16 residues. The germline V gene has CDR1 LNHDA and CDR2 SQIVND (reference sequence). Deletions cut 7 bases from V and 4 bases from J, with 19 bases between.